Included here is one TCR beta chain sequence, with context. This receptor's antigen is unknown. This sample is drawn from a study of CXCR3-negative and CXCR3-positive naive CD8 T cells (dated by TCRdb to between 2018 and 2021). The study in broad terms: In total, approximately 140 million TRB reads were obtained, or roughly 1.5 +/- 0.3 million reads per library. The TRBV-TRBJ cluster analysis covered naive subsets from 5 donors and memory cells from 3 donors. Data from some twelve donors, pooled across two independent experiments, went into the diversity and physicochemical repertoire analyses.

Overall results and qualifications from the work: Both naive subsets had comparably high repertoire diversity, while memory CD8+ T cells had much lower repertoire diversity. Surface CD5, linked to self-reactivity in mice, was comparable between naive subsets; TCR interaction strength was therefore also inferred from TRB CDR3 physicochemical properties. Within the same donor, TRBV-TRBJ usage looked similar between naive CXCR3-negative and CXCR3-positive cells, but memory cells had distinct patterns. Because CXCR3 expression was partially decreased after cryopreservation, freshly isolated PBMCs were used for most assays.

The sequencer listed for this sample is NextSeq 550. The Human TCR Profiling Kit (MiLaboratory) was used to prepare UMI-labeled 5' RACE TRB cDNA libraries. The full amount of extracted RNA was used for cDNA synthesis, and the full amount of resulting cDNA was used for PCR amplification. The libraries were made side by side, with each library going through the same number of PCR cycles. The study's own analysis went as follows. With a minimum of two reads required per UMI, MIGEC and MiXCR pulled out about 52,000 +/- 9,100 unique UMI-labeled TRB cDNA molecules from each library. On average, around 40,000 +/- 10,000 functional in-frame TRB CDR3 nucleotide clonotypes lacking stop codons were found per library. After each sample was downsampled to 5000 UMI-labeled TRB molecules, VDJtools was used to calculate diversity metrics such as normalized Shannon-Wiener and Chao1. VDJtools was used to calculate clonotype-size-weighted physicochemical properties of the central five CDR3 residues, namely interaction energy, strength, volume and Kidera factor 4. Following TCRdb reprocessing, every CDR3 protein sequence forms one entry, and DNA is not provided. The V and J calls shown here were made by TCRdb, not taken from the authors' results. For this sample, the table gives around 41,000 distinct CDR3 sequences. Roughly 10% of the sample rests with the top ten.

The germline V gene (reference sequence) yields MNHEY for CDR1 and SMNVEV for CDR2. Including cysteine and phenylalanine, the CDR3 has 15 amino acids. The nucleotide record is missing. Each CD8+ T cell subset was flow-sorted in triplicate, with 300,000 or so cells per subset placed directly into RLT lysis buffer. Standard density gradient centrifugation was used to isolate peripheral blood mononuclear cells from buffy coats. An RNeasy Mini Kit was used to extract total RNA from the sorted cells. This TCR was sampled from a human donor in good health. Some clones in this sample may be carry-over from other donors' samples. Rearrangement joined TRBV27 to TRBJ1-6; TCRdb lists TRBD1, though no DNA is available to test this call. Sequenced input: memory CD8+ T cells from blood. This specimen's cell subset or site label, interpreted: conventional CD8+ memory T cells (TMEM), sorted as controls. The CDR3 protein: CASSLKGFWGSPPHF.